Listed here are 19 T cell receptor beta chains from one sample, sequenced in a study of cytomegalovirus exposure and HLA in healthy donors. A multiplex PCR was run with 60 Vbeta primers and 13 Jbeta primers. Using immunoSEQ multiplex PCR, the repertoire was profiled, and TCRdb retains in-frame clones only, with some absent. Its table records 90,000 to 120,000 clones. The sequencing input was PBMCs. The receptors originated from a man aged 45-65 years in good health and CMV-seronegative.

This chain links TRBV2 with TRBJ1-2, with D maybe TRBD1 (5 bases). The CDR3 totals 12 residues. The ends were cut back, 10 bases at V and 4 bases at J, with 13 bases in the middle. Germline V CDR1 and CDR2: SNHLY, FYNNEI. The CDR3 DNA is TGTGCCACCGATACAGGCTTCTATGGCTACACCTTC. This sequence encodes CATDTGFYGYTF.

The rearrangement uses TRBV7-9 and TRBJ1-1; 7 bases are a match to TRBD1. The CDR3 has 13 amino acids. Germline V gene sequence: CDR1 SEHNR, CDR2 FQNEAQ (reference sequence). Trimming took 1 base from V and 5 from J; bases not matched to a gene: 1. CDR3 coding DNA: TGTGCCAGCAGCTTAGAGGGGGCGACTGAAGCTTTCTTT. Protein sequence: CASSLEGATEAFF.

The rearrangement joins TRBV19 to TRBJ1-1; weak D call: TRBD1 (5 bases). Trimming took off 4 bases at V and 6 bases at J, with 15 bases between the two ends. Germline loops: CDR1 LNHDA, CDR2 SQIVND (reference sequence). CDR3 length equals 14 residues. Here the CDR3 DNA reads TGTGCCAGTAGTAACCGGAACCAGGGCGCTGAAGCTTTCTTT. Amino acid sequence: CASSNRNQGAEAFF.

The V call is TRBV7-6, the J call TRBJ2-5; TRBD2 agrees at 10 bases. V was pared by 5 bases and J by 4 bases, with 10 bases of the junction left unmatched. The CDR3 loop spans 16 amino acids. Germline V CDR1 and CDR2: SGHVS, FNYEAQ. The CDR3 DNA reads TGTGCCAGCAGCCCCGATAGCGGGAGGTCTGGAGAGACCCAGTACTTC. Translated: CASSPDSGRSGETQYF.

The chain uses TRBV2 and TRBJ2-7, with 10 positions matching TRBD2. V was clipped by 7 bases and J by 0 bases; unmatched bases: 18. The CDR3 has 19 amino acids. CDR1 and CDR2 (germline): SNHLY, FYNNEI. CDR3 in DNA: TGTGCCAGCATGCGGGGTTCAGGACTAGCGGCACTGAGCTCCTACGAGCAGTACTTC. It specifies CASMRGSGLAALSSYEQYF.

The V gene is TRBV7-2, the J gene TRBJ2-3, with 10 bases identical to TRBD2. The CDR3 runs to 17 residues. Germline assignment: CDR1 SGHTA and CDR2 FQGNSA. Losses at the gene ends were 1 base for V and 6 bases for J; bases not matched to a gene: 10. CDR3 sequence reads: CASSLEIAGGPGDTQYF. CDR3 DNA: TGTGCCAGCAGCTTAGAGATAGCGGGGGGTCCGGGGGATACGCAGTATTTT. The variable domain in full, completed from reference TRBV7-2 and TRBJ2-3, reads GAGVSQSPSNKVTEKGKDVELRCDPISGHTALYWYRQSLGQGLEFLIYFQGNSAPDKSGLPSDRFSAERTGGSVSTLTIQRTQQEDSAVYLCASSLEIAGGPGDTQYFGPGTRLTVL.

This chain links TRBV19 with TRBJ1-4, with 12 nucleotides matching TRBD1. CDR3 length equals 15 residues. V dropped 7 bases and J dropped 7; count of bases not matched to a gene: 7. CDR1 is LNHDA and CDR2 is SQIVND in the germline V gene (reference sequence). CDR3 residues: CASTGDRGPLEKLFF. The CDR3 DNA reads TGTGCCAGTACCGGGGACAGGGGGCCTCTTGAAAAACTGTTTTTT.

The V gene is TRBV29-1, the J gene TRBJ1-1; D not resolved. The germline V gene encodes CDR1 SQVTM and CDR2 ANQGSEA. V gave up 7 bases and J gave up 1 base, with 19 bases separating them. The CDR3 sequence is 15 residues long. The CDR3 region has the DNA TGCAGCGCCTCTTGGGCGACATCCTGGAACACTGAAGCTTTCTTT. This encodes CSASWATSWNTEAFF.

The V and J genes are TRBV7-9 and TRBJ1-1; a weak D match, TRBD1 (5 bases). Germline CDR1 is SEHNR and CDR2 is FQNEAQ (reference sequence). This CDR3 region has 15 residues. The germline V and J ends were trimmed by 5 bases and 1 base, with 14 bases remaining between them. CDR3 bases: TGTGCCAGCAGCCCACACGGGGGATCGAACACTGAAGCTTTCTTT. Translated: CASSPHGGSNTEAFF.

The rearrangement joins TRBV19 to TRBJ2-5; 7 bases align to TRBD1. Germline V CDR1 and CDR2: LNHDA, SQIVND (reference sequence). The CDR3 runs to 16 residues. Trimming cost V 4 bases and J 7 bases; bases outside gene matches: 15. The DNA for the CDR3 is TGTGCCAGTAGTACCCGACAGGGCCGACCCACGCGGACCCAGTACTTC. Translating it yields CASSTRQGRPTRTQYF. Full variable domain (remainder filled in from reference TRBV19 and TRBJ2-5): DGGITQSPKYLFRKEGQNVTLSCEQNLNHDAMYWYRQDPGQGLRLIYYSQIVNDFQKGDIAEGYSVSREKKESFPLTVTSAQKNPTAFYLCASSTRQGRPTRTQYFGPGTRLLVL.

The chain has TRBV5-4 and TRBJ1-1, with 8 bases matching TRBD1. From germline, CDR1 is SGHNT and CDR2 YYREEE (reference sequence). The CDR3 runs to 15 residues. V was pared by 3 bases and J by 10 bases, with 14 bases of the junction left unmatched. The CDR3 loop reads CASSYSGDRRDGAFF. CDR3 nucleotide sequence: TGTGCCAGCAGCTACTCAGGGGACAGGAGAGACGGAGCTTTCTTT.

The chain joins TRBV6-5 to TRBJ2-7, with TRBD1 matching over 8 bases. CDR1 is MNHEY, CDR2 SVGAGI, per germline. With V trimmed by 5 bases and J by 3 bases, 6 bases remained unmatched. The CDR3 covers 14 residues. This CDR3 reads CASSLRTGHYEQYF. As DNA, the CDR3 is TGTGCCAGCAGTCTCCGGACAGGGCACTACGAGCAGTACTTC.

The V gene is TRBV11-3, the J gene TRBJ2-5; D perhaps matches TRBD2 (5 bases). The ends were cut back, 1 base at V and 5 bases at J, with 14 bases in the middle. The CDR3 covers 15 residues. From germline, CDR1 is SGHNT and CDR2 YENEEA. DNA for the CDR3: TGTGCCAGCAGCTTAGCAGGACTCATAGGGGAGACCCAGTACTTC. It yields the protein CASSLAGLIGETQYF.

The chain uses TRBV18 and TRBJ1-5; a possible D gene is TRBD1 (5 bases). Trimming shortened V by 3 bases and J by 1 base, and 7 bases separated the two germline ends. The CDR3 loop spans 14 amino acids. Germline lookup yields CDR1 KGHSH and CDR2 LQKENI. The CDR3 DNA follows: TGTGCCAGCTCACCGCCAGGGAGCAATCAGCCCCAGCATTTT. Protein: CASSPPGSNQPQHF.

The CDR3 DNA is TGCGCCAGCAGCTTGACTAGCGGATCCTACAATGAGCAGTTCTTC. This sequence encodes CASSLTSGSYNEQFF. The chain uses TRBV5-1 and TRBJ2-1, with 8 bases matching TRBD2. Germline V gene sequence: CDR1 SGHRS, CDR2 YFSETQ. This CDR3 has 15 amino acids. J lost 1 base, V lost 1 base, and 1 base had no gene match. The entire variable domain, with the rest obtained from reference TRBV5-1 and TRBJ2-1, is as follows: KAGVTQTPRYLIKTRGQQVTLSCSPISGHRSVSWYQQTPGQGLQFLFEYFSETQRNKGNFPGRFSGRQFSNSRSEMNVSTLELGDSALYLCASSLTSGSYNEQFFGPGTRLTVL.

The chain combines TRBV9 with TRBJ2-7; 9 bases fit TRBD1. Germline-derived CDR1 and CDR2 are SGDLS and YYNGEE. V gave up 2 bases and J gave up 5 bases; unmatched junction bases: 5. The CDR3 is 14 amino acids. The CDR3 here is CASSVGQGSHEQYF. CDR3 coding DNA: TGTGCCAGCAGCGTGGGACAGGGATCCCACGAGCAGTACTTC. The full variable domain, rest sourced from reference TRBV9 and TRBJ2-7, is DSGVTQTPKHLITATGQRVTLRCSPRSGDLSVYWYQQSLDQGLQFLIQYYNGEERAKGNILERFSAQQFPDLHSELNLSSLELGDSALYFCASSVGQGSHEQYFGPGTRLTVT.

CDR3 loop: CASSVGDINQPQHF. The CDR3 region has the DNA TGTGCCAGCAGCGTAGGGGACATAAATCAGCCCCAGCATTTT. The chain uses TRBV9 and TRBJ1-5, with D tentatively TRBD1 (6 bases). The CDR3 is 14 amino acids. V shed 0 bases and J shed 4 bases, with 8 bases lying between them. Germline V lookup: CDR1 SGDLS, CDR2 YYNGEE.

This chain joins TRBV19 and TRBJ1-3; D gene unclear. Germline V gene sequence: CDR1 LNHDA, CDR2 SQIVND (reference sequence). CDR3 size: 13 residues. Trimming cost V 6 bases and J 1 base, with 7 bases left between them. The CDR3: CASSSGSGNTIYF. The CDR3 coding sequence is TGTGCCAGTAGCTCGGGGTCTGGAAACACCATATATTTT.

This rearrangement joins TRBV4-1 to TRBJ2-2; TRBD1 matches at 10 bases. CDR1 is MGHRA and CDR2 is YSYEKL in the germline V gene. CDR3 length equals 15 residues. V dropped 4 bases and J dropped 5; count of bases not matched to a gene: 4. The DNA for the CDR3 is TGCGCCAGCAGCCCGGGACAGGGGAGGACCGGGGAGCTGTTTTTT. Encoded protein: CASSPGQGRTGELFF.